These 26 T cell receptor beta chains were sequenced from one sample in a study of shared clonotypes between healthy human individuals. The protocol was immunoSEQ multiplex PCR, while the TCRdb copy is restricted to in-frame clones and leaves out a portion. The profile shows 700,000 or so clones, 60% to 80% of them singletons. The specimen was memory CD4+ T cells sorted from blood. The subset: CD45RA-negative fraction. Every receptor here comes from a woman in her twenties or thirties in good health.

This chain joins TRBV6-1 and TRBJ2-1; 9 bases are shared with TRBD2. Trimming took 5 bases from V and 8 from J; bases not matched to a gene: 7. The CDR3 has 14 amino acids. Germline lookup yields CDR1 MNHNS and CDR2 SASEGT. The CDR3 nucleotides read TGTGCCAGCAGTCCGGCGGGAGGGCGCGATGAGCAGTTCTTC. Translating gives CASSPAGGRDEQFF.

The genes are TRBV5-8 and TRBJ1-2; no firm D call. In germline, CDR1 is SGHTS, CDR2 YDEGEE. CDR3 size: 14 residues. Trimming pared 1 base from V and 1 base from J, leaving 8 bases between. The CDR3 reads CASSLQHFNYGYTF. The CDR3 DNA follows: TGTGCCAGCAGCTTGCAGCATTTTAACTATGGCTACACCTTC.

On this clone: Other DNA sequences in the same sample also yield this CDR3. This sequence joins TRBV5-1 and TRBJ1-3, with a tentative D call TRBD1 (5 bases). Germline lookup yields CDR1 SGHRS and CDR2 YFSETQ. V lost 4 bases and J 0 bases, leaving 8 bases between the germline ends. The CDR3 is 14 residues long. The CDR3 loop is CASSPQGSGNTIYF. The CDR3 DNA reads TGCGCCAGCAGCCCGCAGGGCTCTGGAAACACCATATATTTT.

Remarks on this clone: Other DNA variants within this sample encode the same CDR3. V and J are TRBV7-9 and TRBJ2-5; D is undetermined. The CDR3 runs 11 residues. Trimming removed 3 bases from V and 5 bases from J, with 4 bases in between. CDR1 and CDR2 from the germline V gene are SEHNR and FQNEAQ (reference sequence). The CDR3 here is CASSLDETQYF. In DNA form, the CDR3 reads TGTGCCAGCAGCTTGGATGAGACCCAGTACTTC.

The chain joins TRBV7-2 to TRBJ2-7; TRBD2 matches 7 bases. V was pared by 3 bases and J by 2 bases, with 4 bases of the junction left unmatched. CDR3 length: 14 amino acids. The V gene's germline CDR1 is SGHTA and CDR2 FQGNSA. In nucleotides, the CDR3 is TGTGCCAGCAGCTTTCTAGCGGCCCCCTACGAGCAGTACTTC. Translation gives CASSFLAAPYEQYF.

This chain joins TRBV5-4 and TRBJ2-1, with TRBD2 as a possible D gene (6 bases). V lost 5 bases and J 7 bases, leaving 16 bases between the germline ends. The CDR3 loop spans 14 amino acids. CDR1 is SGHNT and CDR2 is YYREEE in the germline V gene (reference sequence). Here the CDR3 DNA reads TGTGCCAGCAGTCAGAAGGGGACTCTGAATGAGCAGTTCTTC. This sequence encodes CASSQKGTLNEQFF.

CDR3 residues: CASSYLAGAHEQYF. Written as DNA, the CDR3 is TGTGCCAGCAGTTACCTAGCGGGAGCCCACGAGCAGTACTTC. The chain is built from TRBV6-6 and TRBJ2-7; TRBD2 matches at 10 bases. With V trimmed by 2 bases and J by 5 bases, 3 bases remained unmatched. The germline V gene encodes CDR1 MNHNY and CDR2 SVGAGI (reference sequence). This CDR3 spans 14 amino acids.

This clone was observed a single time. The chain couples TRBV2 to TRBJ2-5; no reliable D call. The CDR3 is 13 residues long. Trimming took 8 bases from V and 3 from J, leaving 13 bases between them. CDR1 and CDR2 (germline): SNHLY, FYNNEI. CDR3 sequence: CASGWFRKETQYF. Here the CDR3 DNA reads TGTGCCAGCGGATGGTTTCGGAAAGAGACCCAGTACTTC. Together with reference TRBV2 and TRBJ2-5, the CDR3 gives the full variable domain: EPEVTQTPSHQVTQMGQEVILRCVPISNHLYFYWYRQILGQKVEFLVSFYNNEISEKSEIFDDQFSVERPDGSNFTLKIRSTKLEDSAMYFCASGWFRKETQYFGPGTRLLVL.

This chain joins TRBV7-3 and TRBJ1-1; D is perhaps TRBD1 (5 bases). CDR3 length: 14 residues. CDR1 and CDR2 (germline): SGHTA, FQGTGA. Trimming took off 6 bases at V and 0 bases at J, with 11 bases between the two ends. CDR3 in DNA: TGTGCCAGCAGGTCGGGCAGGGTGAACACTGAAGCTTTCTTT. Protein sequence: CASRSGRVNTEAFF.

V gene TRBV15 combines with J gene TRBJ2-7, with D maybe TRBD2 (6 bases). CDR1 is LNHNV, CDR2 YYDKDF, per germline (reference sequence). The CDR3 extends over 13 amino acids. V lost 0 bases, J lost 5 bases, and 8 bases lay in between. The CDR3 protein is CATSRDPGDEQYF. For the CDR3, the DNA is TGTGCCACCAGCAGAGATCCGGGAGACGAGCAGTACTTC.

The chain recombines TRBV5-6 with TRBJ2-2, with 10 positions matching TRBD2. The CDR3 covers 16 residues. Germline CDR1 SGHDT, CDR2 YYEEEE. The V and J ends lost 4 bases and 1 base, in that order; junction bases with no gene match: 4. The CDR3 here is CASSILAGENTGELFF. The CDR3 DNA reads as TGTGCCAGCAGCATTCTAGCGGGAGAGAACACCGGGGAGCTGTTTTTT.

CDR3 in amino acids: CASSRYNYEQYF. The CDR3, as DNA: TGTGCCAGCAGCCGTTACAACTACGAGCAGTACTTC. The chain has TRBV7-2 and TRBJ2-7; D ambiguous. CDR1 and CDR2 (germline): SGHTA, FQGNSA. This CDR3 has 12 amino acids. V was pared by 5 bases and J by 3 bases, with 8 bases between.

This rearrangement joins TRBV18 to TRBJ1-2; TRBD1 is a possible D gene (6 bases). The germline V gene has CDR1 KGHSH and CDR2 LQKENI. The CDR3 sequence is 14 residues long. V shed 2 bases and J shed 1 base, with 8 bases lying between them. Here the CDR3 DNA reads TGTGCCAGCTCACCAGGGGGCGATAACTATGGCTACACCTTC. Protein: CASSPGGDNYGYTF. Variable domain in full (rest from reference TRBV18 and TRBJ1-2): NAGVMQNPRHLVRRRGQEARLRCSPMKGHSHVYWYRQLPEEGLKFMVYLQKENIIDESGMPKERFSAEFPKEGPSILRIQQVVRGDSAAYFCASSPGGDNYGYTFGSGTRLTVV.

The V and J genes are TRBV4-1 and TRBJ2-7; D perhaps matches TRBD2 (6 bases). The CDR3 runs to 13 residues. The V end was cut by 1 base, the J end by 6 bases, with 10 bases between. Germline assignment: CDR1 MGHRA and CDR2 YSYEKL. For the CDR3, the DNA is TGCGCCAGCAGCCAAGGGGCGGGGCCCGAGCAGTACTTC. Residues: CASSQGAGPEQYF.

The rearrangement links TRBV4-1 to TRBJ2-6, with D hard to call. Per germline, CDR1 MGHRA and CDR2 YSYEKL. The CDR3 loop spans 19 amino acids. The V end was cut by 3 bases, the J end by 0 bases, with 18 bases between. CDR3 sequence reads: CASSHRPFEGISGANVLTF. DNA for the CDR3: TGCGCCAGCAGCCACCGCCCCTTTGAAGGCATCTCTGGGGCCAACGTCCTGACTTTC.

This chain joins TRBV7-2 and TRBJ2-7; D unresolved. The V and J ends lost 1 base and 3 bases respectively, with 10 bases between them. The V gene's germline CDR1 is SGHTA and CDR2 FQGNSA. There are 14 residues in the CDR3. This CDR3 reads CASSLVGEIYEQYF. The CDR3 bases are TGTGCCAGCAGCTTAGTTGGGGAAATCTACGAGCAGTACTTC.

The gene calls are TRBV2 and TRBJ1-4; D remains unclear. There are 15 residues in the CDR3. The V gene lost 2 bases and the J gene lost 8 bases, with 15 bases spanning the gap. Germline V gene data show CDR1 as SNHLY and CDR2 as FYNNEI. Here the CDR3 DNA reads TGTGCCAGCAGTGAATATAGGGCTTCGGTCGAAAAACTGTTTTTT. Amino acids: CASSEYRASVEKLFF.

The chain employs TRBV6-6 and TRBJ1-4; 8 bases line up with TRBD1. The CDR3 runs 15 residues. Germline trimming cut 5 bases from V and 4 bases from J; bases unmatched to any gene: 6. CDR1 MNHNY and CDR2 SVGAGI come from the germline V gene (reference sequence). CDR3 in amino acids: CASSRQGWGNEKLFF. The CDR3 region has the DNA TGTGCCAGCAGTCGACAGGGGTGGGGTAATGAAAAACTGTTTTTT.

The V call is TRBV30, the J call TRBJ2-7, with 13 bases lining up with TRBD2. CDR1 is GTSNPN, CDR2 SVGIG, per germline (reference sequence). This CDR3 comprises 14 residues. V lost 6 bases to trimming and J lost 4 bases; unmatched junction nucleotides: 6. Here the CDR3 reads CACTGLAGVYEQYF. CDR3 nucleotide sequence: TGTGCCTGTACAGGACTAGCGGGAGTTTACGAGCAGTACTTC.

The V gene is TRBV5-1, the J gene TRBJ1-1; no reliable D call. Trimming shortened V by 5 bases and J by 1 base, and 6 bases separated the two germline ends. Germline loops: CDR1 SGHRS, CDR2 YFSETQ. The CDR3 runs 12 residues. The CDR3 loop is CASREPNTEAFF. The CDR3 DNA follows: TGCGCCAGCAGGGAGCCGAACACTGAAGCTTTCTTT.

This clone has a single count. The chain combines TRBV7-9 with TRBJ2-5, with TRBD2 identical over 12 bases. J gave up 2 bases and V 5 bases, and 9 bases lay outside the gene matches. Germline CDR1 and CDR2: SEHNR and FQNEAQ (reference sequence). The CDR3 is made up of 17 amino acids. In DNA form, the CDR3 reads TGTGCCAGCAGCCCCTCGACTAGCGGGAGCTCTCAAGAGACCCAGTACTTC. It specifies CASSPSTSGSSQETQYF.

J is TRBJ2-7 and V is TRBV27; 13 bases match TRBD2. CDR3 size: 18 residues. Trimming removed 5 bases from V and 5 bases from J; junction bases left unmatched: 15. The germline V gene has CDR1 MNHEY and CDR2 SMNVEV (reference sequence). As DNA, the CDR3 is TGTGCCAGCAGTACCCGGACTAGCGGGAGAGGGGGTTTCCACGAGCAGTACTTC. This translates into CASSTRTSGRGGFHEQYF.

The gene calls are TRBV11-2 and TRBJ1-2; D is uncertain. The V and J ends lost 3 bases and 4 bases respectively, with 9 bases between them. Germline V gene sequence: CDR1 SGHAT, CDR2 FQNNGV. The CDR3 runs to 13 residues. The CDR3 DNA reads as TGTGCCAGCAGCTTCCTGCGAATCTATGGCTACACCTTC. It is translated as CASSFLRIYGYTF.

V and J are TRBV19 and TRBJ1-2; the match to TRBD1 covers 7 bases. The CDR3 is made up of 15 amino acids. V trimming: 5 bases; J trimming: 6 bases; junction bases outside the gene matches: 12. The germline V gene encodes CDR1 LNHDA and CDR2 SQIVND (reference sequence). The CDR3 is CASSDRDGGGNGYTF. The CDR3 DNA follows: TGTGCCAGTAGTGACAGGGACGGGGGCGGCAATGGCTACACCTTC.

This clone was observed a few times. The CDR3 region has the DNA TGTGCCAGTAAGACCAGGGACGGCAATCAGCCCCAGCATTTT. Its translation is CASKTRDGNQPQHF. The chain uses TRBV19 and TRBJ1-5, with D possibly matching TRBD1 (5 bases). Germline V gene data show CDR1 as LNHDA and CDR2 as SQIVND (reference sequence). CDR3 size: 14 residues. V was trimmed by 7 bases and J by 2 bases, leaving 12 bases between them.

The CDR3 region has the DNA TGTGCCAGCAGCTCGGCCTTAATATTAGGTGAGCAGTTCTTC. Protein product: CASSSALILGEQFF. The V call is TRBV11-3, the J call TRBJ2-1; no firm D call. Germline loops: CDR1 SGHNT, CDR2 YENEEA. The V and J ends lost 4 bases and 9 bases respectively, with 16 bases between them. CDR3 length equals 14 residues.